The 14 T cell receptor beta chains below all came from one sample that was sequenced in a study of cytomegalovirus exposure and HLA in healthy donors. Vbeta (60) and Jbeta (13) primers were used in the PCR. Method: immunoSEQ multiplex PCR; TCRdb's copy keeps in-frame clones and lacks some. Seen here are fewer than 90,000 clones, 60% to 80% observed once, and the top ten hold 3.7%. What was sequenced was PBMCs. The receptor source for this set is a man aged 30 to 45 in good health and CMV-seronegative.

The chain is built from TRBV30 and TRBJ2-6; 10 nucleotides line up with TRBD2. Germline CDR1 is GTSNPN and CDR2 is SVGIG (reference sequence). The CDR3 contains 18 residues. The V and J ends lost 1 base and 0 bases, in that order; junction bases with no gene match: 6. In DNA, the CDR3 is TGTGCCTGGAGTGGCCGCAGGACTAGCGGCTCTGGGGCCAACGTCCTGACTTTC. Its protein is CAWSGRRTSGSGANVLTF. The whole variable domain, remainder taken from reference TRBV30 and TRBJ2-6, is SQTIHQWPATLVQPVGSPLSLECTVEGTSNPNLYWYRQAAGRGLQLLFYSVGIGQISSEVPQNLSASRPQDRQFILSSKKLLLSDSGFYLCAWSGRRTSGSGANVLTFGAGSRLTVL.

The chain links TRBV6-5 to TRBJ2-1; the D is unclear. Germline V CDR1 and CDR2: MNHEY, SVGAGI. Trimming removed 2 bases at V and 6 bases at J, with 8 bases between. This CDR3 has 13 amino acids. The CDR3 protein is CASSYGELNEQFF. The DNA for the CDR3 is TGTGCCAGCAGTTACGGTGAGCTCAATGAGCAGTTCTTC.

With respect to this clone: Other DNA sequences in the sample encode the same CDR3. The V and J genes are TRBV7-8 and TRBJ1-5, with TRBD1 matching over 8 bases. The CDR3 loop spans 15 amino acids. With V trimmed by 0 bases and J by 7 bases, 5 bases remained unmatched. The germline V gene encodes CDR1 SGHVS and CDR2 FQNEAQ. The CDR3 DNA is TGTGCCAGCAGCTTAGCACAGGGGGTTGACCAGCCCCAGCATTTT. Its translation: CASSLAQGVDQPQHF.

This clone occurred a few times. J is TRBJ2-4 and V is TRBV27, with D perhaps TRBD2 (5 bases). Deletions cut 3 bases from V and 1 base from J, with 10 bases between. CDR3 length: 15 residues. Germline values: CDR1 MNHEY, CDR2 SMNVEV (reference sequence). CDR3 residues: CASSFRGSAKNIQYF. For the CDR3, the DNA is TGTGCCAGCAGTTTCCGAGGGAGTGCCAAAAACATTCAGTACTTC.

The CDR3 spells CASSSTGGQQETQYF. The CDR3 DNA sequence: TGTGCCAGCAGCTCCACAGGGGGACAGCAAGAGACCCAGTACTTC. The chain joins TRBV6-5 to TRBJ2-5, with 8 positions matching TRBD1. V lost 6 bases to trimming and J lost 2 bases; unmatched junction nucleotides: 8. Germline V gene lookup returns CDR1 MNHEY and CDR2 SVGAGI. This CDR3 spans 15 amino acids.

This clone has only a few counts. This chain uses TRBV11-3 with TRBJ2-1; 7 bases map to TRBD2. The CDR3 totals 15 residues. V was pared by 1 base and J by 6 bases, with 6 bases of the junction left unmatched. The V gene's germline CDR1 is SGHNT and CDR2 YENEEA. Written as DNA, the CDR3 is TGTGCCAGCAGCTTAGGCCTAGCGGATGGCAATGAGCAGTTCTTC. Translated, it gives CASSLGLADGNEQFF.

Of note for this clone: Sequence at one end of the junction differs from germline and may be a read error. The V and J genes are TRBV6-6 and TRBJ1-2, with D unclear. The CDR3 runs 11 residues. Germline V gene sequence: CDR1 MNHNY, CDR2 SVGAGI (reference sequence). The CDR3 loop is CASRNDYGCTF. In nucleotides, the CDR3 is TGTGCCAGCAGAAACGATTATGGCTGCACCTTC.

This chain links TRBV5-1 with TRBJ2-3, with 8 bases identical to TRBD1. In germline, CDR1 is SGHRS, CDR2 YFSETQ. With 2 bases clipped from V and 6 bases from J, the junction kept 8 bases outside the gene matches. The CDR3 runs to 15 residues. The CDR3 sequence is CASSLTGGWVDTQYF. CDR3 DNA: TGCGCCAGCAGCTTAACAGGGGGGTGGGTTGATACGCAGTATTTT.

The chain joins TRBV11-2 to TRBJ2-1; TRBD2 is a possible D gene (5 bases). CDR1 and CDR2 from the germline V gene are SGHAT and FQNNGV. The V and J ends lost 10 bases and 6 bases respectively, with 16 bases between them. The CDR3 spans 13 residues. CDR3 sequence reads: CATTVRGSNEQFF. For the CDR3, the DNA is TGTGCCACCACCGTTCGGGGATCCAATGAGCAGTTCTTC.

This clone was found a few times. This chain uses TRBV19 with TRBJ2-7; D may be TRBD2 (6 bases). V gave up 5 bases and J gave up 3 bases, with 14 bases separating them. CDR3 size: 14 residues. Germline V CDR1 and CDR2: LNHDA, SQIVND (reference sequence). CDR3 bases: TGTGCCAGTAGTCGGGACTCCTCTCTCTACGAGCAGTACTTC. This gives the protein CASSRDSSLYEQYF.

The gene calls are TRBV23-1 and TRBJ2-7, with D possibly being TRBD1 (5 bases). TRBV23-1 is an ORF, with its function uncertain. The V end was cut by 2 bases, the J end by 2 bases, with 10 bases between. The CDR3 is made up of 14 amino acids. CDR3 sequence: CASSQVSQAYEQYF. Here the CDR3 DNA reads TGCGCCAGCAGTCAAGTGTCACAGGCCTACGAGCAGTACTTC.

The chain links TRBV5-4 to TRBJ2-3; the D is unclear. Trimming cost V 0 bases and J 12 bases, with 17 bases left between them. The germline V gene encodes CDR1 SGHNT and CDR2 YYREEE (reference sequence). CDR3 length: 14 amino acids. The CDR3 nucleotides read TGTGCCAGCAGCTTGGCCGGAGTTGATAGTCCTCAGTATTTT. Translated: CASSLAGVDSPQYF.

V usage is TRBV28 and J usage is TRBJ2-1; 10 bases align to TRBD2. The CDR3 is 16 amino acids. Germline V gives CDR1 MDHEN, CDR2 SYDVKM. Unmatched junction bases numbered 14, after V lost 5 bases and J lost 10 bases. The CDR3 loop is CASSTPAGGMAGEQFF. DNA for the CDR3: TGTGCCAGCAGTACCCCAGCGGGGGGGATGGCGGGCGAGCAGTTCTTC.

The CDR3 nucleotides are TGTGCCAGCGTACCGGGACAGGTCTCTGGAAACACCATATATTTT. Protein: CASVPGQVSGNTIYF. The chain carries TRBV6-1 and TRBJ1-3; 8 bases align to TRBD1. With 8 bases clipped from V and 0 bases from J, the junction kept 6 bases outside the gene matches. This CDR3 region has 15 residues. Germline CDR1 is MNHNS and CDR2 is SASEGT.